The clone carrying this TCR beta chain was seen ten or more times. Its cognate antigen is unknown. Trimming took off 0 bases at V and 9 bases at J, with 9 bases between the two ends. This CDR3 contains 13 residues. Germline assignment: CDR1 LGHDT and CDR2 YNNKEL (reference sequence). This record comes from a study of early T cells in non-severe SARS-CoV-2 infection. Study-level background: RNA in bulk from unsorted whole blood was sequenced, and chains were unpaired. The study's findings and limits: The study's VDJdb matching favored anti-spike CD8 responses and missed private and CD4 specificities.

Each single cDNA molecule received a unique molecular identifier. MiXCR, applied by TCRdb to the 5' RACE reads, yields one record per CDR3 protein. The top ten clones hold 3% to 4% of a sample with tens of thousands of distinct CDR3 sequences, under 14% of them seen once. The J gene is TRBJ2-1, the V gene TRBV3-1; D is undetermined. The TCR comes from an adult who was a healthcare worker with PCR-confirmed SARS-CoV-2 infection or an uninfected control (not recorded which). Input material: whole blood. CDR3 nucleotides: TGTGCCAGCAGCCAAGATTGTACTATTGAGCAGTTCTTC. It encodes CASSQDCTIEQFF.